One and the same sample provided the 27 T cell receptor beta chains below, sequenced in a study of patients and donors after allogeneic stem cell transplantation. From the RT-PCR reads, TCRdb called clonotypes with MiXCR, one entry per CDR3 protein. The table lists approximately 430,000 distinct CDR3 sequences, around 15% of them singletons. Sequencing input: blood, either unsorted or a sorted T cell fraction (not recorded which). Receptors originate from a human donor who was either an allogeneic HSCT recipient or a stem cell or donor lymphocyte infusion donor (not recorded which). It is not recorded whose cells these are; they may come from a transplant donor.

This clonotype has only a few counts. The gene calls are TRBV11-3 and TRBJ1-2; D remains unclear. V was clipped by 0 bases and J by 7 bases, with 6 bases between them. This CDR3 spans 12 amino acids. Germline lookup yields CDR1 SGHNT and CDR2 YENEEA. The CDR3 reads CASSLDSSGYTF. CDR3 nucleotides: TGTGCCAGCAGCTTAGACAGTTCTGGCTACACCTTC.

This chain uses TRBV12-3 or TRBV12-4 with TRBJ2-2; 8 bases match TRBD2. This CDR3 comprises 14 residues. V trimming: 5 bases; J trimming: 5 bases; junction bases outside the gene matches: 4. For the CDR3, the DNA is TGTGCCAGCAGTCCGGAGCGGGAGACCGGGGAGCTGTTTTTT. It is translated as CASSPERETGELFF.

V usage is TRBV25-1 and J usage is TRBJ2-5, with D possibly being TRBD1 or TRBD2 (5 bases each). The V and J ends lost 3 bases and 4 bases respectively, with 18 bases between them. The CDR3 spans 16 residues. The germline V gene encodes CDR1 MGHDK and CDR2 SYGVNS. The CDR3 protein is CASSDGARTQPETQYF. DNA of the CDR3: TGTGCCAGCAGTGACGGGGCGAGGACGCAACCAGAGACCCAGTACTTC.

There are many counts of this clonotype. This sequence joins TRBV27 and TRBJ2-1, with TRBD2 as a possible D gene (6 bases). CDR1 is MNHEY, CDR2 SMNVEV, per germline (reference sequence). The V end was cut by 3 bases, the J end by 3 bases, with 12 bases between. The CDR3 consists of 15 residues. CDR3 protein: CASSLRRDLYNEQFF. The CDR3 DNA reads as TGTGCCAGCAGTTTGCGGCGGGACCTCTACAATGAGCAGTTCTTC.

The chain carries TRBV19 and TRBJ2-1; D is uncertain. CDR1 is LNHDA, CDR2 SQIVND, per germline (reference sequence). V lost 3 bases and J 5 bases, leaving 5 bases between the germline ends. The CDR3 loop spans 12 amino acids. DNA of the CDR3: TGTGCCAGTAGTATTTTTGACAATGAGCAGTTCTTC. Translated: CASSIFDNEQFF.

This clonotype has just a few counts. V gene TRBV7-8 combines with J gene TRBJ2-7, with TRBD2 matching over 14 bases. J gave up 4 bases and V 5 bases, and 4 bases lay outside the gene matches. The CDR3 consists of 15 residues. Germline V gene data show CDR1 as SGHVS and CDR2 as FQNEAQ. The DNA for the CDR3 is TGTGCCAGCAGCCGAGGACTAGCGGGAGGATACGAGCAGTACTTC. Translating it yields CASSRGLAGGYEQYF.

V and J are TRBV7-8 and TRBJ2-3; D possibly corresponds to TRBD1 (5 bases). This CDR3 has 16 residues. Germline V gives CDR1 SGHVS, CDR2 FQNEAQ. Between the trimmed V and J ends, which lost 1 base and 5 bases, there was a span of 16 bases. The CDR3 nucleotides read TGTGCCAGCAGCTTAGGCTGGTGGCAGGGAAAAGATACGCAGTATTTT. It translates to CASSLGWWQGKDTQYF.

This clonotype showed up just a few times. V is TRBV12-3 or TRBV12-4 and J is TRBJ2-1, with 9 bases that match TRBD2. V gave up 6 bases and J gave up 8 bases; unmatched junction bases: 8. This CDR3 is built from 14 residues. Written as DNA, the CDR3 is TGTGCCAGCAGCCCTAGCGGGATGGGTGATGAGCAGTTCTTC. The encoded protein is CASSPSGMGDEQFF.

V and J are TRBV5-1 and TRBJ1-3, with 7 bases fitting TRBD1. This CDR3 contains 15 residues. The germline V gene has CDR1 SGHRS and CDR2 YFSETQ. V gave up 5 bases and J gave up 4 bases; unmatched junction bases: 9. CDR3 sequence: CASRQETGRGNTIYF. CDR3 DNA: TGCGCCAGCAGGCAGGAGACAGGGAGAGGAAACACCATATATTTT.

The chain has TRBV7-9 and TRBJ2-1, with 9 bases fitting TRBD1. The V segment lost 5 bases and the J segment 5 bases; nucleotides outside the gene matches: 10. The length of the CDR3 is 16 residues. Germline V gene sequence: CDR1 SEHNR, CDR2 FQNEAQ (reference sequence). CDR3 DNA: TGTGCCAGCAGCGTCCTACCGGGACAGGGAGACAATGAGCAGTTCTTC. Its translation: CASSVLPGQGDNEQFF.

This clonotype was seen only a few times. The chain links TRBV7-9 to TRBJ1-4; no definite D call. The V gene lost 7 bases and the J gene lost 4 bases, with 4 bases spanning the gap. In germline, CDR1 is SEHNR, CDR2 FQNEAQ (reference sequence). This CDR3 is built from 11 residues. This chain's CDR3 is CASTHNEKLFF. As DNA, the CDR3 is TGTGCCAGCACCCATAATGAAAAACTGTTTTTT.

The chain has TRBV3-1 and TRBJ1-5; D gene uncertain. Germline V gene sequence: CDR1 LGHDT, CDR2 YNNKEL (reference sequence). This CDR3 contains 15 residues. V was shortened by 3 bases and J by 4 bases, with 13 bases between the two germline ends. The CDR3 DNA follows: TGTGCCAGCAGCCAGGGTCGCAGCCCTAATCAGCCCCAGCATTTT. It encodes CASSQGRSPNQPQHF.

The V gene is TRBV6-5, the J gene TRBJ2-7; TRBD1 matches at 7 bases. The germline V gene has CDR1 MNHEY and CDR2 SVGAGI. The CDR3 is made up of 15 amino acids. V gave up 4 bases and J gave up 2 bases; unmatched junction bases: 8. The CDR3 spells CASSSSKGATYEQYF. CDR3 coding DNA: TGTGCCAGCAGTTCAAGTAAGGGGGCGACCTACGAGCAGTACTTC.

J is TRBJ1-4 and V is TRBV5-6, with TRBD1 matching 7 bases. The CDR3 spans 16 residues. Germline loops: CDR1 SGHDT, CDR2 YYEEEE. Germline trimming cut 2 bases from V and 3 bases from J; bases unmatched to any gene: 7. CDR3 nucleotide sequence: TGTGCCAGCAGCTTTGGACACAGGGGCGCTAATGAAAAACTGTTTTTT. It yields the protein CASSFGHRGANEKLFF.

V is TRBV9 and J is TRBJ1-6; 7 bases line up with TRBD1. Germline V gene data show CDR1 as SGDLS and CDR2 as YYNGEE. This CDR3 has 15 residues. V shed 3 bases and J 7 bases; nucleotides not matched to a gene: 7. CDR3 protein: CASSAADRENSPLHF. The CDR3 nucleotides read TGTGCCAGCAGCGCTGCAGACAGGGAGAATTCACCCCTCCACTTT.

This clonotype was counted only a few times. V and J are TRBV3-1 and TRBJ2-1; D is perhaps TRBD2 (7 bases). V was shortened by 4 bases and J by 5 bases, with 18 bases between the two germline ends. From germline, CDR1 is LGHDT and CDR2 YNNKEL (reference sequence). This CDR3 contains 16 residues. As DNA, the CDR3 is TGTGCCAGCAGCCTCCGGGGGGCAGGGAGAGACAATGAGCAGTTCTTC. Translating gives CASSLRGAGRDNEQFF.

The table lists this clonotype with a few counts. The chain couples TRBV20-1 to TRBJ1-5, with 9 bases identical to TRBD1. Trimming at V came to 6 bases and at J to 4 bases, leaving 10 bases not matched to a gene. The CDR3 covers 15 residues. Germline CDR1 and CDR2: DFQATT and SNEGSKA (reference sequence). The CDR3 DNA is TGCAGTGCCATTACCGGGACAGGGCATAATCAGCCCCAGCATTTT. Protein product: CSAITGTGHNQPQHF.

This clonotype was counted only a few times. This chain connects TRBV6-5 to TRBJ2-2; D possibly corresponds to TRBD1 (6 bases). This CDR3 has 16 amino acids. Per germline, CDR1 MNHEY and CDR2 SVGAGI. The V end lost 4 bases, the J end lost 2 bases, and 14 bases lay between the germline ends. Written as DNA, the CDR3 is TGTGCCAGCAGTTCCAGGACAGCCATCAACACCGGGGAGCTGTTTTTT. Translating gives CASSSRTAINTGELFF.

This clonotype was observed many times. The junction differs from germline at one of its ends, possibly a read error. The chain has TRBV5-1 and TRBJ2-7; D is ambiguous. Germline loops: CDR1 SGHRS, CDR2 YFSETQ. The CDR3 has 12 amino acids. CDR3 in DNA: TGTGCCAGCAGCCCCAGCTCCTACGAGCAGTACTTC. Protein sequence: CASSPSSYEQYF. The entire variable domain, with the rest obtained from reference TRBV5-1 and TRBJ2-7, is as follows: KAGVTQTPRYLIKTRGQQVTLSCSPISGHRSVSWYQQTPGQGLQFLFEYFSETQRNKGNFPGRFSGRQFSNSRSEMNVSTLELGDSALYLCASSPSSYEQYFGPGTRLTVT.

This clonotype was seen a few times. The chain links TRBV6-5 to TRBJ2-2, with 8 bases matching TRBD1. CDR3 length: 16 amino acids. Germline V lookup: CDR1 MNHEY, CDR2 SVGAGI. Trimming at V came to 8 bases and at J to 4 bases, leaving 12 bases not matched to a gene. The CDR3 bases are TGTGCCAGCCGTTTGGAGACAGGGGCTCTCACCGGGGAGCTGTTTTTT. Its translation: CASRLETGALTGELFF.

A few counts support this clonotype. The V gene is TRBV18, the J gene TRBJ2-1; no definite D call. CDR3 length: 14 amino acids. V shed 5 bases and J shed 8 bases, with 16 bases lying between them. Germline V lookup: CDR1 KGHSH, CDR2 LQKENI. The CDR3 coding sequence is TGTGCCAGCTCATCTAGAGGTGGGTACGATGAGCAGTTCTTC. Translation: CASSSRGGYDEQFF.

This sequence joins TRBV4-2 and TRBJ2-7, with 10 bases aligning to TRBD2. Germline CDR1 is LGHNA and CDR2 is YNFKEQ. The CDR3 is made up of 15 amino acids. V trimming: 0 bases; J trimming: 6 bases; junction bases outside the gene matches: 5. The CDR3 loop is CASSQDERGGPEQYF. Written as DNA, the CDR3 is TGTGCCAGCAGCCAAGACGAGCGGGGGGGTCCCGAGCAGTACTTC.

This clonotype turned up a few times. The CDR3 here is CASSFAPSNTEAFF. The CDR3, as DNA: TGCGCCAGCAGCTTTGCTCCCTCGAACACTGAAGCTTTCTTT. The V call is TRBV5-1, the J call TRBJ1-1; no clear D. The germline gives CDR1 SGHRS, CDR2 YFSETQ. V lost 2 bases to trimming and J lost 1 base, with 9 bases between them. The CDR3 is 14 residues long.

The chain uses TRBV27 and TRBJ2-7, with no clear D. The germline CDR1 and CDR2 sequences are MNHEY and SMNVEV (reference sequence). V dropped 2 bases and J dropped 5 bases, with 10 bases sitting between them. CDR3 size: 13 residues. The CDR3 here is CASSLTQWDEQYF. The CDR3, as DNA: TGTGCCAGCAGTTTAACGCAGTGGGACGAGCAGTACTTC.

The chain has TRBV24-1 and TRBJ2-7; D gene uncertain. Trimming removed 5 bases at V and 3 bases at J, with 10 bases between. CDR1 is KGHDR and CDR2 is SFDVKD in the germline V gene. The CDR3 sequence is 13 residues long. The CDR3 DNA follows: TGTGCCACCAGTGGGGAACAGCACTACGAGCAGTACTTC. Its translation is CATSGEQHYEQYF.

The chain uses TRBV28 and TRBJ1-4; D ambiguous. V lost 8 bases to trimming and J lost 7 bases, with 23 bases between them. Per the germline V gene, CDR1 is MDHEN and CDR2 is SYDVKM. The CDR3 contains 16 residues. The CDR3 sequence: CASQFGQAGWFEKLFF. CDR3 in DNA: TGTGCCAGCCAATTCGGGCAGGCGGGTTGGTTTGAAAAACTGTTTTTT.

This clonotype has more than one count but fewer than ten. The CDR3 sequence is CASSSLLENEQFF. The CDR3 nucleotides read TGTGCCAGCAGTTCCCTCCTGGAGAATGAGCAGTTCTTC. V gene TRBV28 combines with J gene TRBJ2-1; unclear D gene. Germline V gene data show CDR1 as MDHEN and CDR2 as SYDVKM. This CDR3 region has 13 residues. V lost 4 bases, J lost 7 bases, and 11 bases lay in between.